The clone carrying this T cell receptor beta chain was recorded at least ten times. The antigen is not known. The source of the sample is a study of regulatory T cells in long-lasting Graves disease. Whole-study findings and limits: Lower TCR diversity characterized persistent Graves' patients relative to newly diagnosed patients.

Construction of TCR beta libraries relied on iRepertoire HTBI primers and on Arm-PCR targeting CDR3 regions. One entry per CDR3 protein results from TCRdb running MiXCR on the multiplex PCR reads. This repertoire shows approximately 480,000 distinct CDR3 sequences, around 15% found once; its top ten account for 10% to 15%. Time point defined: newly diagnosed GD, antithyroid drugs for less than 3 months. Making the TCR library involved RNA that had been extracted from PBMCs. The CDR3 runs 14 residues. Germline V gene sequence: CDR1 KGHSH, CDR2 LQKENI. V was clipped by 2 bases and J by 2 bases, with 6 bases between them. These data were also filed under a second study, of T cells in Graves' hyperthyroidism and ophthalmopathy.

The chain joins TRBV18 to TRBJ2-2; D possibly matches TRBD1 or TRBD2 (5 bases each). The TCR originated in a man aged 35 to 55 with Graves disease. The sequencing here drew on peripheral blood mononuclear cells (PBMCs), taken at new diagnosis, from a patient treated with antithyroid drugs. The CDR3 is CASSPRDNTGELFF. The CDR3 nucleotides are TGTGCCAGCTCACCAAGGGACAACACCGGGGAGCTGTTTTTT.